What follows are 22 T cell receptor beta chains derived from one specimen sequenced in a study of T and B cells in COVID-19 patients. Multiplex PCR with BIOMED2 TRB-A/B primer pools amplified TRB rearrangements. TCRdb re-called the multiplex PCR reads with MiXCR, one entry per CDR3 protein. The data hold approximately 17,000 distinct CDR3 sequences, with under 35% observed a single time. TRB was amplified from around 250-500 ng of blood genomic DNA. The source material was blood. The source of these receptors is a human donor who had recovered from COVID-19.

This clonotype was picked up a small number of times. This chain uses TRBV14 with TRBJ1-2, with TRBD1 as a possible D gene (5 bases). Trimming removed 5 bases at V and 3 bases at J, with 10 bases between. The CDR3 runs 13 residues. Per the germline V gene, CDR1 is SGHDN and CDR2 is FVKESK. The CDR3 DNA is TGTGCCAGCAGCGATGGGGGGTACTATGGCTACACCTTC. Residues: CASSDGGYYGYTF. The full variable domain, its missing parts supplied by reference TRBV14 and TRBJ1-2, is EAGVTQFPSHSVIEKGQTVTLRCDPISGHDNLYWYRRVMGKEIKFLLHFVKESKQDESGMPNNRFLAERTGGTYSTLKVQPAELEDSGVYFCASSDGGYYGYTFGSGTRLTVV.

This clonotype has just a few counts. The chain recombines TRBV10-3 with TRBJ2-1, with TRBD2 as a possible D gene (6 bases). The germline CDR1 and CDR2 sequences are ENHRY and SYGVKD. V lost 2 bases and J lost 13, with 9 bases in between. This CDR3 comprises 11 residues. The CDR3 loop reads CAISEGDSQFF. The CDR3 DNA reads TGTGCCATCAGTGAGGGGGACTCCCAGTTCTTC.

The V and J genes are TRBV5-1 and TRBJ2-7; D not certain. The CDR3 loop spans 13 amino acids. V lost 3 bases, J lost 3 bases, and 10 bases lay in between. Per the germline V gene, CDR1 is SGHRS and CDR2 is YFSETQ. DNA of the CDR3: TGCGCCAGCAGCTACGACCGTCACTACGAGCAGTACTTC. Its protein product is CASSYDRHYEQYF.

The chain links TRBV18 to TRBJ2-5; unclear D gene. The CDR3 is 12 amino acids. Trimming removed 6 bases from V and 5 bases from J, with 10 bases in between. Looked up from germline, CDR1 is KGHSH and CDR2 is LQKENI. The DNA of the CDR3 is TGTGCCAGCTCCCCAACACTGGAGACCCAGTACTTC. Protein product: CASSPTLETQYF.

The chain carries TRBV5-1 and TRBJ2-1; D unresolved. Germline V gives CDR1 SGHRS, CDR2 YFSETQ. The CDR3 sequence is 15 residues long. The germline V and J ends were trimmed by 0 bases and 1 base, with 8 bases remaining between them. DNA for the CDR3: TGCGCCAGCAGCTTGGAGTTGGGGTCCTACAATGAGCAGTTCTTC. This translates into CASSLELGSYNEQFF.

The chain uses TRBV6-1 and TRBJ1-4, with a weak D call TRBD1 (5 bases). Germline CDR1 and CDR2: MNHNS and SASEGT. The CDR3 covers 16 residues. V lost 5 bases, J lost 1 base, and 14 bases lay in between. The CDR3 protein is CASSLNRGLTNEKLFF. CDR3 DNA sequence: TGTGCCAGCAGTCTCAACCGGGGCCTAACTAATGAAAAACTGTTTTTT.

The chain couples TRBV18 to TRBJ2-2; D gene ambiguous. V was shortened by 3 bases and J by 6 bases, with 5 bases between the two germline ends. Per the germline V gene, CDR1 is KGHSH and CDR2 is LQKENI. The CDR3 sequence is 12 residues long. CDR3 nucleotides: TGTGCCAGCTCACCTGACGCCGGGGAGCTGTTTTTT. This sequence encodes CASSPDAGELFF.

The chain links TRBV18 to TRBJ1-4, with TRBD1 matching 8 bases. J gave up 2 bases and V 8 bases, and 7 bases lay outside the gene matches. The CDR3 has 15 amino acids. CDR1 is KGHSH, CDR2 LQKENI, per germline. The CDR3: CASTTDRGTNEKLFF. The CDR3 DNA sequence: TGTGCCAGCACAACAGACAGGGGCACTAATGAAAAACTGTTTTTT.

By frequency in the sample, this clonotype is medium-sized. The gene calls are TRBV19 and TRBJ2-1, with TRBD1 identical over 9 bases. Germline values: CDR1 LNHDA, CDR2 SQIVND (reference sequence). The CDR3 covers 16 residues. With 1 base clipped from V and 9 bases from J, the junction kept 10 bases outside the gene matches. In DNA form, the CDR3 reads TGTGCCAGTAGTATAGTAGGGGACAGGGTCCACGGTGAGCAGTTCTTC. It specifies CASSIVGDRVHGEQFF.

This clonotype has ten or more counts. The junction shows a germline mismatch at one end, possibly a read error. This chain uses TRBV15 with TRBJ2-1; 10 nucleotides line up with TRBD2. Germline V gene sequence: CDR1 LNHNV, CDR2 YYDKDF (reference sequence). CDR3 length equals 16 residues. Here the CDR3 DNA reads TGTGCCACCAGCGGAGAGCGGGGGGGCCCCTACAATGAGCAGTTCTTC. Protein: CATSGERGGPYNEQFF.

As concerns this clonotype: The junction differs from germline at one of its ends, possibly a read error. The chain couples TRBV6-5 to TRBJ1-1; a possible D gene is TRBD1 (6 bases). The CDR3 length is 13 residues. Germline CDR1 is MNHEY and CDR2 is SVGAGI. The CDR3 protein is CASSSQGNTVAFF. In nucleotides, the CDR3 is TGTGCCAGCAGTTCACAGGGAAACACTGTAGCTTTCTTT.

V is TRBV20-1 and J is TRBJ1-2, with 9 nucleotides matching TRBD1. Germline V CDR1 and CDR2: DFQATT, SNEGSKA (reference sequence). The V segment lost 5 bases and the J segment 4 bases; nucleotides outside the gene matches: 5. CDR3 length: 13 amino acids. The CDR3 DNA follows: TGCAGTGCTTCGGACAGGGGTAGCTATGGCTACACCTTC. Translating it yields CSASDRGSYGYTF.

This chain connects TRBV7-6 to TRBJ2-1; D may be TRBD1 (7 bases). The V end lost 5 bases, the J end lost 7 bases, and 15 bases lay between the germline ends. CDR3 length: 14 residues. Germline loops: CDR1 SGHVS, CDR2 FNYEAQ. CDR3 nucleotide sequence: TGTGCCAGCAGCGGAAACAGGGGAGGAAATGAGCAGTTCTTC. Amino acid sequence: CASSGNRGGNEQFF.

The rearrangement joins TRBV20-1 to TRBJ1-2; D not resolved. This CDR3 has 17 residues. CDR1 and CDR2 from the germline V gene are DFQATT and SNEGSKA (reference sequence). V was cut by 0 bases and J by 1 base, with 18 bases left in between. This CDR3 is CSARDPQRMTFNYGYTF. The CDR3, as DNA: TGCAGTGCTAGAGATCCACAGCGAATGACTTTTAACTATGGCTACACCTTC.

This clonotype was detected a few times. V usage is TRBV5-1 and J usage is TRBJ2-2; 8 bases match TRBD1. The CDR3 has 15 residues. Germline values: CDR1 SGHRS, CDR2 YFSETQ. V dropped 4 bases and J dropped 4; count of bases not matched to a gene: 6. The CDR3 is CASSTRTGSTGELFF. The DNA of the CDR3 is TGCGCCAGCAGCACCCGGACAGGGTCCACCGGGGAGCTGTTTTTT. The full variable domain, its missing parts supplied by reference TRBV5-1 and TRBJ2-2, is KAGVTQTPRYLIKTRGQQVTLSCSPISGHRSVSWYQQTPGQGLQFLFEYFSETQRNKGNFPGRFSGRQFSNSRSEMNVSTLELGDSALYLCASSTRTGSTGELFFGEGSRLTVL.

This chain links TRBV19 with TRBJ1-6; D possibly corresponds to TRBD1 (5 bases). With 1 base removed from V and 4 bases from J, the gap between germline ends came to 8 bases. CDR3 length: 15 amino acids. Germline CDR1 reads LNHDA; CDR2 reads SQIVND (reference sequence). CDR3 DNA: TGTGCCAGTAGTATAGCGGGGGTTTATAATTCACCCCTCCACTTT. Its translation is CASSIAGVYNSPLHF.

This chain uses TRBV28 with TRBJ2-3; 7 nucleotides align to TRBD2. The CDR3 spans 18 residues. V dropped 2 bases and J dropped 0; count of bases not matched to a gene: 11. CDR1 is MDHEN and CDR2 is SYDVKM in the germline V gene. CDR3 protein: CASSLQSFWRESTDTQYF. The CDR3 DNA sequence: TGTGCCAGCAGTTTACAGTCTTTTTGGCGGGAGAGCACAGATACGCAGTATTTT.

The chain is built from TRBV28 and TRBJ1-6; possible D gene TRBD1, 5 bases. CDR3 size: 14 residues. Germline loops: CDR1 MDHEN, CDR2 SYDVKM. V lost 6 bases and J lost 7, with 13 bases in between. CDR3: CASSLGPLNSPLHF. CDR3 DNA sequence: TGTGCCAGCAGCCTGGGGCCACTCAATTCACCCCTCCACTTT.

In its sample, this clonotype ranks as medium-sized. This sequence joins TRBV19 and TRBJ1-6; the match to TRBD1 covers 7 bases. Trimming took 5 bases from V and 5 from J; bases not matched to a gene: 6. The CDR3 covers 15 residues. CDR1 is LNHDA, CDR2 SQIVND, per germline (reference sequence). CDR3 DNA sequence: TGTGCCAGTAGTTTAGGGGGCGGGAATAATTCACCCCTCCACTTT. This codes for CASSLGGGNNSPLHF.

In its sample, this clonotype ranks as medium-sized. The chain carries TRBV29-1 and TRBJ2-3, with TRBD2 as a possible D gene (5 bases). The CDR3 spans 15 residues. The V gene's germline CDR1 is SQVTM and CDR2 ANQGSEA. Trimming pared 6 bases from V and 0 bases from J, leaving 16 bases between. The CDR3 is CSVSLTMPSTDTQYF. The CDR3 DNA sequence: TGCAGCGTCTCCCTGACTATGCCTAGCACAGATACGCAGTATTTT.

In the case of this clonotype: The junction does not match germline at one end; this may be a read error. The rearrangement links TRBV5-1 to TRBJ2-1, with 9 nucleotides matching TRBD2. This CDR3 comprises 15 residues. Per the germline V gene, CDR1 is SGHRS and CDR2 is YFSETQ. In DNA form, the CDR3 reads TGTGCCAGCAGCAGATTAGCGGGAGAAGACAATGAGCAGTTCTTC. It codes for CASSRLAGEDNEQFF.

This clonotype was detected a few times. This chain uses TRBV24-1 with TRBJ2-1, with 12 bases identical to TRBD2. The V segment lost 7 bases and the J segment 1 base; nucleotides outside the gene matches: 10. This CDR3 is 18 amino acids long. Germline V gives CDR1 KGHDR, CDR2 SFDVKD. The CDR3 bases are TGTGCCACCAGCTTTGGCGGGCTAGCGGGAGGGTCCTACAATGAGCAGTTCTTC. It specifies CATSFGGLAGGSYNEQFF.